The 18 T cell receptor beta chains reported below all come from one sample, sequenced in a study of T cells in Graves' hyperthyroidism and ophthalmopathy. RNA transcripts yielded amplified TCR beta CDR3 regions. RT-PCR in the first round (using the HTBI primer set) targeted the TCR CDR3. TCRdb reanalysed the multiplex PCR reads using MiXCR and keeps one entry per CDR3 protein. The sample consists of approximately 380,000 distinct CDR3 sequences, approximately 18% of them appearing once. The specimen sequenced was blood. The receptor set was obtained from a man aged 18 to 30 with Graves' ophthalmopathy.

The J gene is TRBJ2-7, the V gene TRBV29-1; 10 nucleotides agree with TRBD2. V lost 4 bases, J lost 4 bases, and 4 bases stayed unmatched. The CDR3 spans 13 residues. Germline lookup yields CDR1 SQVTM and CDR2 ANQGSEA. The CDR3 DNA follows: TGCAGCGTTGTGCTAGCGGGGGCTTACGAGCAGTACTTC. Its translation is CSVVLAGAYEQYF.

CDR3 coding DNA: TGCAGTGCTAGAGGGACTAGCGGGGGGGCCACCTACAATGAGCAGTTCTTC. Protein: CSARGTSGGATYNEQFF. The chain employs TRBV20-1 and TRBJ2-1; TRBD2 matches at 15 bases. The CDR3 is made up of 17 amino acids. The ends lost 1 base at V and 2 bases at J; junction bases unmatched: 3. CDR1 DFQATT and CDR2 SNEGSKA come from the germline V gene (reference sequence).

The chain is built from TRBV10-2 and TRBJ2-1, with 8 bases identical to TRBD2. V gave up 7 bases and J gave up 7 bases; unmatched junction bases: 6. This CDR3 spans 13 amino acids. Germline values: CDR1 WSHSY, CDR2 SAAADI. Written as DNA, the CDR3 is TGCGCCAGCATAACGGGGGGGGTAAATGAGCAGTTCTTC. Amino acid sequence: CASITGGVNEQFF.

J is TRBJ1-6 and V is TRBV14; D might be TRBD1 (5 bases). This CDR3 is 15 amino acids long. The germline gives CDR1 SGHDN, CDR2 FVKESK. The germline V and J ends were trimmed by 2 bases and 8 bases, with 13 bases remaining between them. For the CDR3, the DNA is TGTGCCAGCAGCCAAACGTTCACGGGGGATTCACCCCTCCACTTT. Its translation is CASSQTFTGDSPLHF. Full variable domain (rest looked up from reference TRBV14 and TRBJ1-6): EAGVTQFPSHSVIEKGQTVTLRCDPISGHDNLYWYRRVMGKEIKFLLHFVKESKQDESGMPNNRFLAERTGGTYSTLKVQPAELEDSGVYFCASSQTFTGDSPLHFGNGTRLTVT.

This clonotype has ten or more counts. J is TRBJ1-1 and V is TRBV3-1; 7 bases align to TRBD1. Germline-derived CDR1 and CDR2 are LGHDT and YNNKEL (reference sequence). Trimming at V came to 1 base and at J to 1 base, leaving 3 bases not matched to a gene. The CDR3 contains 15 residues. The CDR3 sequence is CASSQVHRGNTEAFF. CDR3 in DNA: TGTGCCAGCAGCCAAGTTCACAGGGGGAACACTGAAGCTTTCTTT. Together with reference TRBV3-1 and TRBJ1-1, the CDR3 gives the full variable domain: DTAVSQTPKYLVTQMGNDKSIKCEQNLGHDTMYWYKQDSKKFLKIMFSYNNKELIINETVPNRFSPKSPDKAHLNLHINSLELGDSAVYFCASSQVHRGNTEAFFGQGTRLTVV.

As to this clonotype: Being one base from a much bigger clone, this may be a read error. The chain recombines TRBV29-1 with TRBJ1-2, with D uncertain. The germline V gene encodes CDR1 SQVTM and CDR2 ANQGSEA. This CDR3 is built from 17 residues. The V and J ends lost 1 base and 2 bases respectively, with 20 bases between them. The CDR3 sequence is CSVEGLQGHRLNYGYTF. As DNA, the CDR3 is TGCAGCGTTGAAGGACTTCAAGGGCACCGACTAAACTATGGCTACACCTTC.

Many counts were recorded for this clonotype. The chain has TRBV18 and TRBJ2-5; no clear D gene. CDR1 is KGHSH and CDR2 is LQKENI in the germline V gene. The CDR3 has 13 amino acids. V lost 4 bases and J 9 bases, leaving 15 bases between the germline ends. The CDR3: CASSLGPDRAQYF. Written as DNA, the CDR3 is TGTGCCAGCTCACTGGGTCCCGATAGGGCCCAGTACTTC.

Many counts were recorded for this clonotype. The CDR3 is CASSQTSGGGVDEQFF. The DNA for the CDR3 is TGTGCCAGCAGCCAAACTTCGGGGGGGGGTGTGGATGAGCAGTTCTTC. V and J are TRBV3-1 and TRBJ2-1; TRBD2 matches at 8 bases. Germline V CDR1 and CDR2: LGHDT, YNNKEL (reference sequence). There are 16 residues in the CDR3. V shed 2 bases, J shed 8 bases, and the junction held 11 bases outside the gene matches.

This clonotype was counted at least ten times. The V and J genes are TRBV2 and TRBJ1-2, with 7 nucleotides matching TRBD1. Germline V gene lookup returns CDR1 SNHLY and CDR2 FYNNEI. The J segment lost 8 bases and the V segment lost 4 bases, leaving 4 bases of the junction unmatched. The CDR3 is 12 amino acids. CDR3 sequence: CASSVDRDGYTF. CDR3 bases: TGTGCCAGCAGTGTCGACAGGGACGGCTACACCTTC.

A few counts support this clonotype. The chain has TRBV5-1 and TRBJ2-3; a weak D match, TRBD2 (5 bases). The CDR3 is made up of 14 amino acids. Per the germline V gene, CDR1 is SGHRS and CDR2 is YFSETQ. Deletions cut 0 bases from V and 0 bases from J, with 5 bases between. The CDR3 is CASSLERSTDTQYF. For the CDR3, the DNA is TGCGCCAGCAGCTTGGAGCGGAGCACAGATACGCAGTATTTT.

This clonotype was detected ten times or more. The rearrangement links TRBV7-9 to TRBJ2-7, with 7 bases identical to TRBD1. Germline V gene lookup returns CDR1 SEHNR and CDR2 FQNEAQ (reference sequence). The CDR3 consists of 16 residues. The V gene end was trimmed by 6 bases and the J gene end by 3 bases; junction bases not matched to a gene: 14. The CDR3 spells CASSISKQGTGYEQYF. In DNA, the CDR3 is TGTGCCAGCAGTATCTCAAAACAGGGGACGGGCTACGAGCAGTACTTC.

This clonotype was detected ten times or more. The chain carries TRBV27 and TRBJ2-7; 13 bases are shared with TRBD2. The junction had 1 base not matched to a gene; V was cut back by 2 bases and J by 3 bases. This CDR3 is built from 15 residues. CDR1 and CDR2 from the germline V gene are MNHEY and SMNVEV (reference sequence). In nucleotides, the CDR3 is TGTGCCAGCAGTTTAAGACTAGCGGGGGGCTACGAGCAGTACTTC. It encodes CASSLRLAGGYEQYF.

This chain uses TRBV14 with TRBJ1-2; no definite D call. The ends were cut back, 4 bases at V and 3 bases at J, with 9 bases in the middle. Germline CDR1 is SGHDN and CDR2 is FVKESK. This CDR3 is built from 13 residues. In nucleotides, the CDR3 is TGTGCCAGCAGCCTCGGACCCTACTATGGCTACACCTTC. This encodes CASSLGPYYGYTF.

The chain couples TRBV6-1 to TRBJ2-7; tentative D call: TRBD2 (6 bases). CDR1 is MNHNS, CDR2 SASEGT, per germline. V lost 6 bases and J lost 0, with 15 bases in between. CDR3 length: 15 amino acids. CDR3 region: CASSWDSRSSYEQYF. DNA for the CDR3: TGTGCCAGCAGCTGGGACTCTCGGAGCTCCTACGAGCAGTACTTC.

This clonotype was recorded many times. CDR3 nucleotides: TGTGCCAGCAGTTTAGGGCGGACTGGCACAGATACGCAGTATTTT. Translated: CASSLGRTGTDTQYF. The genes are TRBV28 and TRBJ2-3, with D possibly being TRBD2 (5 bases). The length of the CDR3 is 15 residues. The germline V gene has CDR1 MDHEN and CDR2 SYDVKM. V was clipped by 2 bases and J by 1 base, with 10 bases between them.

This clonotype was recorded at least ten times. The chain carries TRBV27 and TRBJ2-4; D unclear. The CDR3 consists of 15 residues. CDR1 is MNHEY and CDR2 is SMNVEV in the germline V gene (reference sequence). Trimming cost V 3 bases and J 3 bases, with 12 bases left between them. CDR3 DNA sequence: TGTGCCAGCAGTTTGTCCGGGTACAGCAAAAACATTCAGTACTTC. Its translation: CASSLSGYSKNIQYF.

As to this clonotype: A read error may be the cause here, since a much bigger clone is one base away. The chain is built from TRBV12-3 or TRBV12-4 and TRBJ2-7; TRBD1 agrees at 9 bases. The CDR3 runs 13 residues. The CDR3 DNA follows: TGTGCCAACAGTCGGGACAGGGACTACGAGCAGTACTTC. Residues: CANSRDRDYEQYF.

The chain's CDR3 is CASRRESEKLFF. Written as DNA, the CDR3 is TGTGCCAGCAGGAGAGAAAGTGAAAAACTGTTTTTT. The V and J genes are TRBV6-1 and TRBJ1-4; D uncertain. Trimming removed 6 bases at V and 7 bases at J, with 9 bases between. Germline V gives CDR1 MNHNS, CDR2 SASEGT. The CDR3 spans 12 residues.